The present entry profiles one T cell receptor (beta chain) with its context. This record belongs to a study of T cells in Graves' hyperthyroidism and ophthalmopathy. The CDR3 contains 15 residues. V was pared by 8 bases and J by 5 bases, with 13 bases of the junction left unmatched. From germline, CDR1 is MNHEY and CDR2 SMNVEV (reference sequence). TCR beta CDR3 region amplification was performed from RNA transcripts. HTBI primers drove first-round RT-PCR of the TCR CDR3. TCRdb re-derived calls from the multiplex PCR reads in MiXCR, one entry per CDR3 protein. The table records about 640,000 distinct CDR3 sequences, around 21% of them present only once.

The TCR sequence derives from a man in his thirties or forties with Graves' ophthalmopathy. This chain links TRBV27 with TRBJ2-7; 9 bases align to TRBD2. The sequenced sample was blood. The CDR3 nucleotides read TGTGCCAGCGCGGCGCCGGGACTAGCCCTCCACGAGCAGTACTTC. Encoded protein: CASAAPGLALHEQYF.